The rows below give T cell receptor beta chains drawn from one sample of a study of cytomegalovirus exposure and HLA in healthy donors. Produced via immunoSEQ multiplex PCR; TCRdb's table is partial and in-frame only. The profile covers fewer than 350,000 clones, with 88% appearing a single time and approximately 0.94% taken by the ten largest. Sequencing was done on a sample of PBMCs. These receptors were obtained from a woman aged 18-35 years in good health and CMV-seronegative. CDR3s include the opening cysteine and the closing phenylalanine or tryptophan. D genes are given only for firm matches. Only part of the rows carry a size: once, few, many, or a class if the clone is expanded.

V	length	J	D	size	DNA	CDR3
TRBV6-6	15	TRBJ2-1	TRBD2	NA	TGTGCCAGCACTTCTGGGACTAGCGGACTCAATGAGCAGTTCTTC	CASTSGTSGLNEQFF
TRBV5-1	13	TRBJ2-5	NA	NA	TGCGCCAGCAGCTCACAACCGCAAGAGACCCAGTACTTC	CASSSQPQETQYF
TRBV2	17	TRBJ2-3	TRBD1	once	TGTGCCAGCAGTCGAAAAGGACAGGAATCTAGCACAGATACGCAGTATTTT	CASSRKGQESSTDTQYF
TRBV9	18	TRBJ2-1	TRBD1	NA	TGTGCCAGCAGCGTAGATTTCTGGGACAGGGGCTCCTACAATGAGCAGTTCTTC	CASSVDFWDRGSYNEQFF
TRBV9	14	TRBJ1-1	TRBD1	NA	TGTGCCAGCAGCCCAGAGGGGGCCAACACTGAAGCTTTCTTT	CASSPEGANTEAFF
TRBV18	16	TRBJ2-3	TRBD2	NA	TGTGCCAGCTCACCACCGAGCGGGAGGAGCACAGATACGCAGTATTTT	CASSPPSGRSTDTQYF
TRBV5-1	16	TRBJ2-1	TRBD2	NA	TGCGCCAGCAGCTCCCAAACCGGACTAGCGGGTAATGAGCAGTTCTTC	CASSSQTGLAGNEQFF
TRBV2	15	TRBJ1-3	TRBD1	NA	TGTGCCAGCAGTGAGCATCAGGGGGCTGGAAACACCATATATTTT	CASSEHQGAGNTIYF
TRBV28	14	TRBJ1-3	TRBD1	NA	TGTGCCAGCAGGAACAGGGGGGATGGAAACACCATATATTTT	CASRNRGDGNTIYF
TRBV7-9	15	TRBJ2-1	TRBD2	NA	TGTGCCAGCAGCTTCGGCGGGAGGTACTACAATGAGCAGTTCTTC	CASSFGGRYYNEQFF
TRBV5-6	17	TRBJ2-7	NA	once	TGTGCCAGCAGCCCGGCGACCCTAGCGATCAATTCCTACGAGCAGTACTTC	CASSPATLAINSYEQYF
TRBV29-1	13	TRBJ2-5	NA	NA	TGCAGCGTTAGTTTGCGGGCCCAAGAGACCCAGTACTTC	CSVSLRAQETQYF
TRBV6-5	15	TRBJ1-2	NA	NA	TGTGCCAGCAGTTACCACTTGACAGCCCGTGTCATCTACACCTTC	CASSYHLTARVIYTF
TRBV6-5	14	TRBJ2-7	NA	NA	TGTGCCAGCAGTTACACGGGAGAAGCCTACGAGCAGTACTTC	CASSYTGEAYEQYF
TRBV9	11	TRBJ2-1	NA	NA	TGTGCCAGCAGCGTAGGGCATGAGCAGTTCTTC	CASSVGHEQFF
TRBV2	12	TRBJ1-1	NA	NA	TGTGCCAGCAGCTTCCTGAACACTGAAGCTTTCTTT	CASSFLNTEAFF
TRBV5-1	15	TRBJ2-3	NA	NA	TGCGCCAGCAGTCAGATCGGAGATTCTATTCATACGCAGTATTTT	CASSQIGDSIHTQYF
TRBV2	13	TRBJ1-5	NA	NA	TGTGCCAGCAGTTCAGACTGGGATCAGCCCCAGCATTTT	CASSSDWDQPQHF
TRBV27	13	TRBJ1-1	NA	NA	TGTGCCAGCAGTCGGGGGGGAGGCACTGAAGCTTTCTTT	CASSRGGGTEAFF
TRBV7-2	18	TRBJ2-3	TRBD2	once	TGTGCCAGCAGCTTAACTAGCGGGTCCCCCCCCACCACAGATACGCAGTATTTT	CASSLTSGSPPTTDTQYF
TRBV29-1	16	TRBJ2-3	TRBD2	NA	TGCAGCGTTGAGGACCGACTAGCCGTAAGCACAGATACGCAGTATTTT	CSVEDRLAVSTDTQYF
TRBV5-6	14	TRBJ2-7	NA	NA	TGTGCCAGCAGTCCAAGCAGGGTCCCCTACGAGCAGTACTTC	CASSPSRVPYEQYF
TRBV28	17	TRBJ1-2	TRBD1	NA	TGTGCCAGCAGTTTCCCCCTCGACAGGGTCTCGACCTATGGCTACACCTTC	CASSFPLDRVSTYGYTF
TRBV6-1	13	TRBJ1-5	NA	NA	TGTGCCAGCAGTGAACAGAGCAATCAGCCCCAGCATTTT	CASSEQSNQPQHF
TRBV4-1	16	TRBJ2-1	TRBD1	NA	TGCGCCAGCAGCCAAGACCGGGACAGACCTTACAATGAGCAGTTCTTC	CASSQDRDRPYNEQFF
TRBV5-1	17	TRBJ2-5	TRBD2	NA	TGCGCCAGCAGCATCCGACTAGCGGATACGTACCAAGAGACCCAGTACTTC	CASSIRLADTYQETQYF
TRBV19	15	TRBJ1-5	NA	NA	TGTGCCAGTAGTATAGACAGGGCGGTGGTTCAGCCCCAGCATTTT	CASSIDRAVVQPQHF
TRBV28	13	TRBJ2-7	NA	NA	TGTGCCAGCAGTTTAGAGTCGGCTAGCCAACAGTACTTC	CASSLESASQQYF
TRBV10-3	12	TRBJ2-3	NA	NA	TGTGCCATCGCGGGGAACACAGATACGCAGTATTTT	CAIAGNTDTQYF
TRBV15	16	TRBJ2-2	TRBD2	NA	TGTGCCACCAGCAGAGAAGCGGGAGCGCCCACCGGGGAGCTGTTTTTT	CATSREAGAPTGELFF
TRBV6-5	15	TRBJ1-5	NA	NA	TGTGCCAGCAGTTACTCACCCCGGGGTAGTGAGCCCCAGCATTTT	CASSYSPRGSEPQHF
TRBV6-1	14	TRBJ1-1	NA	NA	TGTGCCAGCAGTGAAAGCCTGATGAACACTGAAGCTTTCTTT	CASSESLMNTEAFF
TRBV7-6	18	TRBJ1-5	NA	NA	TGTGCCAGCAGCCCGATCCCCCCAGGGCCTTCGACCCATCAGCCCCAGCATTTT	CASSPIPPGPSTHQPQHF
TRBV12-5	16	TRBJ2-2	NA	NA	TGTGCTAGTGGTTTGGTACTGCAGGGGAACACCGGGGAGCTGTTTTTT	CASGLVLQGNTGELFF
TRBV4-3	16	TRBJ2-5	TRBD2	NA	TGCGCCAGCAGCCAAAGTCTAGCGGGAGGGCCGGAGACCCAGTACTTC	CASSQSLAGGPETQYF
TRBV29-1	13	TRBJ1-1	NA	NA	TGCAGCGTTGAAGGTGGCAGGGGCACTGAAGCTTTCTTT	CSVEGGRGTEAFF
TRBV5-6	14	TRBJ2-3	TRBD2	NA	TGTGCCACTCAGACGGGCGGGAGGACAGATACGCAGTATTTT	CATQTGGRTDTQYF
TRBV13	12	TRBJ1-1	NA	NA	TGTGCCAGCACTGTTCAGGGGAGGGGCGCTTTCTTT	CASTVQGRGAFF
TRBV27	14	TRBJ2-7	TRBD1	few	TGTGCCAGCAGACTTGACAGGGCTTCGGGCGAGCAGTACTTC	CASRLDRASGEQYF
TRBV13	18	TRBJ2-6	TRBD2	NA	TGTGCCAGCGCCTCCCCTAGCGGGAGGACCTCTGGGGCCAACGTCCTGACTTTC	CASASPSGRTSGANVLTF
TRBV7-7	13	TRBJ2-5	TRBD1	NA	TGTGCTAGCAGCTTTACAGGGGATGAGACCCAGTACTTC	CASSFTGDETQYF